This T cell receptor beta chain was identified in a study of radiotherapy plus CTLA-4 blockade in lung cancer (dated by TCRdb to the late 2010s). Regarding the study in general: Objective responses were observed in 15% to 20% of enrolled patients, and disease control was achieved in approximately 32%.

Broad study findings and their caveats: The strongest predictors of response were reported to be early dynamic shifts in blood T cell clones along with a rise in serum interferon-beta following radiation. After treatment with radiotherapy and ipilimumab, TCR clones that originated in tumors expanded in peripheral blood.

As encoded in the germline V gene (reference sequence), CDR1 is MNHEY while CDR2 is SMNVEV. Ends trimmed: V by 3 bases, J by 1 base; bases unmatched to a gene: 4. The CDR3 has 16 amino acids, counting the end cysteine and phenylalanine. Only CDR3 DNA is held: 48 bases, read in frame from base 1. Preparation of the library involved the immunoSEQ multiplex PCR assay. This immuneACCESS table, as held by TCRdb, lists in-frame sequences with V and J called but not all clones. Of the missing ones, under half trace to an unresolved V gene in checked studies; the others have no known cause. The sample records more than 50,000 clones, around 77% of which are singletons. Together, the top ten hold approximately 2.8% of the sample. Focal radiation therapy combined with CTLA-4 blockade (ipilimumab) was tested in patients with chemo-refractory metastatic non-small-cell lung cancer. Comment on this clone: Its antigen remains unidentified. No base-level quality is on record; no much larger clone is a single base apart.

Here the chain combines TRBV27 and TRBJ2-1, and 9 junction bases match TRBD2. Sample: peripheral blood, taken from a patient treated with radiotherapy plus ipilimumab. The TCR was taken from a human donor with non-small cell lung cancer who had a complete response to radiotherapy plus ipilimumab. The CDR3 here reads CASSFLAGRSYNEQFF. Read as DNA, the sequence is TGTGCCAGCAGTTTTCTAGCGGGAAGGTCCTACAATGAGCAGTTCTTC.